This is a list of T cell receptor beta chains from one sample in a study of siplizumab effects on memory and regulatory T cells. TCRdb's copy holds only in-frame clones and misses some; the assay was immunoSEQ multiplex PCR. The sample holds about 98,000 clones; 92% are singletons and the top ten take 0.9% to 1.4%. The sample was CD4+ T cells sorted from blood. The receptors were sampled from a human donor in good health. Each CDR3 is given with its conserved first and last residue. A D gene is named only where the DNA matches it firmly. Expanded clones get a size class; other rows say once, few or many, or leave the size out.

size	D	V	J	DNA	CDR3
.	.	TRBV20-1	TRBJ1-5	TGCAGTGGAGGGGTTAATCAGCCCCAGCATTTT	CSGGVNQPQHF
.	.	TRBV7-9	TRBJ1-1	TGTGCCAGCAGCTTAGGTCAGAACACTGAAGCTTTCTTT	CASSLGQNTEAFF
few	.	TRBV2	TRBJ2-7	TGTGCCAGCAACCCTCCCTTTGAGTACGAGCAGTACTTC	CASNPPFEYEQYF
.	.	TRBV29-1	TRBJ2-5	TGCAGCGTTGAAGATCCTGTGCTGGGCCAAGAGACCCAGTACTTC	CSVEDPVLGQETQYF
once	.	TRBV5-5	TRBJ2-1	TGTGCCAGCAGCTTGGAGAGAGTAAGGTTATTCTTC	CASSLERVRLFF
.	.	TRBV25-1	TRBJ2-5	TGTGCCAGCAATCGAGAACGAGAGACCCAGTACTTC	CASNRERETQYF
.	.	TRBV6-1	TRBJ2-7	TGTGCCAGCAGTGAAATCACCTCTGCCTACGAGCAGTACTTC	CASSEITSAYEQYF
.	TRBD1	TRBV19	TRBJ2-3	TGTGCCAGTAAGCCGGGACAGGAGTTTACGCAGTATTTT	CASKPGQEFTQYF
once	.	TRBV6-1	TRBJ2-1	TGTGCCAGCAGAGACCCGGGGAGGTGGTGGAATGAGCAGTTCTTC	CASRDPGRWWNEQFF
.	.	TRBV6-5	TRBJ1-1	TGTGCCAGCAGTTCCCCGACAGGAAAGACCTATGAAGCTTTCTTT	CASSSPTGKTYEAFF
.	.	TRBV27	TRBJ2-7	TGTGCCAGCGGAACCCGGGGGTTGCGATTTTACGAGCAGTACTTC	CASGTRGLRFYEQYF
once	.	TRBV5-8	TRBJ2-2	TGTGCCAGCAGCTTCCGACACCCCACCGGGGAGCTGTTTTTT	CASSFRHPTGELFF
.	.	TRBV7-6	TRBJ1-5	TGTGCCAGCAGCTTAGCGCCCGGGAATCAGCCCCAGCATTTT	CASSLAPGNQPQHF
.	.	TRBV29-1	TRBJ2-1	TGCAGCGTCTTCTCGGGACGGACTACTTGGGAGCAGTTCTTC	CSVFSGRTTWEQFF
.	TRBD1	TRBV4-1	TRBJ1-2	TGCGCCAGCAAAGGACAGGGCGGACAGTATGGCTACACCTTC	CASKGQGGQYGYTF
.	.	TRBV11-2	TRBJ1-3	TGTGCCAGCAGCGGGGGGCCCCCCCCTAACACCATATATTTT	CASSGGPPPNTIYF
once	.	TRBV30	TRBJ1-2	TGTGCCTGGAGGTTGGGGGGCGGAACTAACTATGGCTACACCTTC	CAWRLGGGTNYGYTF
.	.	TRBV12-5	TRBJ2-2	TGTGCTAGTGGTTTGGCAGGGGAAGAGGCCGGGGAGCTGTTTTTT	CASGLAGEEAGELFF
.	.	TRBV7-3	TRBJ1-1	TGTGCCAGCAGCTTAAGCGGAGTCATGGGAGGTGAAGCTTTCTTT	CASSLSGVMGGEAFF
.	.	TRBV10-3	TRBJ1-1	TGTGCCATTTCCGGGACAACGAACACTGAAGCTTTCTTT	CAISGTTNTEAFF
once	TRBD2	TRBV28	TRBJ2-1	TGTGCCAGCAGAACTAGCGGGAGGCACGATGAGCAGTTCTTC	CASRTSGRHDEQFF
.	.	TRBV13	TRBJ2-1	TGTGCCAGCAGCTCCACCGCTCGGAGGCTAGATGAGCAGTTCTTC	CASSSTARRLDEQFF
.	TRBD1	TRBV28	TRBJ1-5	TGTGCCAGCAGATCTGGACAGGGAGTAGTTCAGCCCCAGCATTTT	CASRSGQGVVQPQHF
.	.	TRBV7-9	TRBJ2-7	TGTGCCAGCAGCCTGGAATTCTACGAGCAGTACTTC	CASSLEFYEQYF
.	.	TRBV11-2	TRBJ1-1	TGTGCCAGCAGCTTAGGAGGGGAGGGAGAAGCTTTCTTT	CASSLGGEGEAFF
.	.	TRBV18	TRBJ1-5	TGTGCCAGCTCACCCCTCAGGGAGGGCCAGCCCCAGCATTTT	CASSPLREGQPQHF
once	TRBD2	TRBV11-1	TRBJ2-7	TGTGCCAGCAGCACAACCGGGACTAATTACTACGAGCAGTACTTC	CASSTTGTNYYEQYF
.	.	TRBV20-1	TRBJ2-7	TGCAGTGCTAGCGGGGTCTACGAGCAGTACTTC	CSASGVYEQYF
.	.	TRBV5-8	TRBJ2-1	TGTGCCAGCATTAGAGCGGGCTCCTACAATGAGCAGTTCTTC	CASIRAGSYNEQFF
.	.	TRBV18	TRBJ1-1	TGTGCCAGCTCACCTCTGTTCGGGGCCCGAGAGAACACTGAAGCTTTCTTT	CASSPLFGARENTEAFF
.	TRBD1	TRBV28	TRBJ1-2	TGTGCCAGCAGTTTGGGAACAGGGGCCTATGGCTACACCTTC	CASSLGTGAYGYTF
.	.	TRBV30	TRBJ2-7	TGTGCCTGGAGTGTACAAAGGCGGACAGCGAGGAGATACGAGCAGTACTTC	CAWSVQRRTARRYEQYF
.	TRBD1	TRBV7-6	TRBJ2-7	TGTGCCAGCGCAAGGGACAGTAAATCCTACGAGCAGTACTTC	CASARDSKSYEQYF
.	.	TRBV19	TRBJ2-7	TGTGCCACTAAGATGACAGGAGACTACGAGCAGTACTTC	CATKMTGDYEQYF
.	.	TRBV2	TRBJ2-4	TGTGCCTCGTCCCGGGGGACGCTAGCCAAAAACATTCAGTACTTC	CASSRGTLAKNIQYF
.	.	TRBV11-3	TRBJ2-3	TGTGCCAGCAGCCCCAGGGGAGGCACAGATACGCAGTATTTT	CASSPRGGTDTQYF
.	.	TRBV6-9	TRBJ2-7	TGTGCCAGCAGTTCTGGATTCGGGGGAGCGGGCGAGCAGTACTTC	CASSSGFGGAGEQYF
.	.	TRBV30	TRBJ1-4	TGTGCCTGGAGTGTAGGGAAAACTAATGAAAAACTGTTTTTT	CAWSVGKTNEKLFF
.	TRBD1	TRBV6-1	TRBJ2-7	TGTGCCAGCAGTGAAGCGCTTTCAGGGGGCGTTAGCGTTGAGCAGTACTTC	CASSEALSGGVSVEQYF